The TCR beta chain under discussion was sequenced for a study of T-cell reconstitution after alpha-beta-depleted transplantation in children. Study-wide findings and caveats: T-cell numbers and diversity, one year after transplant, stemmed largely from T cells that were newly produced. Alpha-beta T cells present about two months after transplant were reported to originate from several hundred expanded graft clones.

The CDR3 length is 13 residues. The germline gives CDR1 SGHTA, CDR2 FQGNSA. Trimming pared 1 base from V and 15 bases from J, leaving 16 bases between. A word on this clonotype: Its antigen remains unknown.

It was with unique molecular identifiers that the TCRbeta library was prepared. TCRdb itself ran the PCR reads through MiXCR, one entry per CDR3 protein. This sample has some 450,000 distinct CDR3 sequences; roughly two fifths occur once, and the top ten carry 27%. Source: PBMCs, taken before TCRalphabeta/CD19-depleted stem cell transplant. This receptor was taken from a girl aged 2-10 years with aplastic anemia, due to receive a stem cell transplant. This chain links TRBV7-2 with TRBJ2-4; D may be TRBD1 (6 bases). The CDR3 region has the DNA TGTGCCAGCAGCTTAGGGGTTACAGGGAGTTTGTACTTC. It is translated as CASSLGVTGSLYF. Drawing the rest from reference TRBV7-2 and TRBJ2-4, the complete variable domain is GAGVSQSPSNKVTEKGKDVELRCDPISGHTALYWYRQSLGQGLEFLIYFQGNSAPDKSGLPSDRFSAERTGGSVSTLTIQRTQQEDSAVYLCASSLGVTGSLYFGAGTRLSVL.